Here is one T cell receptor (beta chain) with its context. Its antigen is unknown. There are no base qualities to consult, and no much larger clone falls within one base. The source of the sample is a study of cytomegalovirus exposure and HLA in healthy donors (dated by TCRdb to between 2016 and 2019). For the wider study: According to a later analysis, the roughly 120 validation repertoires were produced on the same platform as the 666 repertoires of the first cohort. The aim of the study was to test whether cataloging public T cell receptors could identify signatures of past pathogen exposure. Besides the first cohort of roughly 640 subjects, a separate validation cohort made up of over 100 different subjects was used. To predict cytomegalovirus infection status, the study combined high-throughput TCR immunosequencing, statistical association of individual TCRs with disease status, and machine learning.

Including cysteine and phenylalanine, the CDR3 has 17 amino acids. Here the CDR3 DNA is all that survives: 51 bases in frame from base 1. CDR1 and CDR2 are read off the germline V gene as SGHTA and FQGTGA. The V end gives up 4 bases and the J end 3 bases, leaving 13 bases in the junction not matched to a gene. What the study reported, not specific to this receptor: Three of the identified cytomegalovirus-associated TCR beta chains were confirmed in vitro to be specific for cytomegalovirus antigens. It was suggested by the authors that the approach could potentially be generalized to other disease states and immunological phenotypes. The classifier was reported to diagnose cytomegalovirus status with high specificity and sensitivity in both the original and validation cohorts. Most TCR sequences were seen in very few donors, while some public TCRs were found in many individuals. The validation cohort had no HLA typing available for a later analysis, so co-occurrence within that cohort was assessed over all 120 or so repertoires. A total of some 180 TCR beta chains were listed by the study as associated with cytomegalovirus. In a later analysis, TCRs clustered in the first cohort were found to also tend to co-occur in the 130 or so validation repertoires, with over 90% of cluster scores above 0.

To prepare the library, the immunoSEQ multiplex PCR assay was applied. The authors' pipeline ran thus. To diagnose cytomegalovirus status from the catalog of TCR beta chain sequences, a statistical classification framework was built. The clones in this table, taken by TCRdb from immuneACCESS, are in-frame only. Not every clone is retained; where verified, under half of the shortfall comes from an unresolved V gene, and the cause of the rest is unknown. From that table come the V and J calls and clone size; the DNA was used to work out D and trimming. The sample table contains 150,000 to 200,000 clones; only one count was recorded for around 85% of them. Clones ranked in the top ten supply 16% of the sample. Separate from the approximately 700-subject first cohort, the validation cohort of 120 subjects was the group to which the donors belonged.

Sequences were obtained from PBMCs. This sequence uses TRBV7-3 and TRBJ1-1; the junction holds 8 bases that match TRBD1. The TCR comes from a young man in good health and CMV-seropositive. The nucleotide sequence reads as follows: TGTGCCAGCAGCTCACCCTCGGGGACAGGAGGGGACACTGAAGCTTTCTTT. This gives the protein CASSSPSGTGGDTEAFF.